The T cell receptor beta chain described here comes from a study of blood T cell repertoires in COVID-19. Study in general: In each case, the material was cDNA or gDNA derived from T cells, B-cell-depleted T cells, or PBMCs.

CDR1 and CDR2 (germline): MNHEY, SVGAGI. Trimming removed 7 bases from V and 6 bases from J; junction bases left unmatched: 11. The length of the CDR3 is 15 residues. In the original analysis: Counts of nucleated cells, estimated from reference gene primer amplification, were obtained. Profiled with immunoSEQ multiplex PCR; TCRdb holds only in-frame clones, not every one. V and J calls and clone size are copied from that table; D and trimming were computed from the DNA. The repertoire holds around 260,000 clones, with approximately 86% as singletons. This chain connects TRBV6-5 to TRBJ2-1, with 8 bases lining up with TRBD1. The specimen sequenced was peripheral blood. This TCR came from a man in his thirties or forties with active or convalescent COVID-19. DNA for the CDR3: TGTGCCAGCATACCCGGGACAGGCAGGTTCAATGAGCAGTTCTTC. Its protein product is CASIPGTGRFNEQFF.